This T cell receptor beta chain was recovered during a study of T cells in women clearing cervical HPV infection. On this clone itself: With the read ending 3 residues before the CDR3 end, the germline J gene is used to fill in that end.

Generated by immunoSEQ multiplex PCR, the TCRdb table keeps only in-frame clones and is missing some. The sample data list over 30,000 clones. The CDR3 runs 16 residues. V shed 5 bases, J shed 4 bases, and the junction held 8 bases outside the gene matches. CDR1 is LNHDA and CDR2 is SQIVND in the germline V gene (reference sequence). Specimen: blood buffy coat. The chain joins TRBV19 to TRBJ1-4; 9 bases agree with TRBD1. The TCR comes from a woman aged 18-70 years with a cervical HPV16 infection that either progressed to CIN3+ or cleared (not recorded which). The sequenced part of the CDR3 DNA is TGTGCCAGTAGTCCATTTGCGACAGGGGGTAATGAAAAA. It yields the protein CASSPFATGGNEK. The complete CDR3 sequence is CASSPFATGGNEKLFF.